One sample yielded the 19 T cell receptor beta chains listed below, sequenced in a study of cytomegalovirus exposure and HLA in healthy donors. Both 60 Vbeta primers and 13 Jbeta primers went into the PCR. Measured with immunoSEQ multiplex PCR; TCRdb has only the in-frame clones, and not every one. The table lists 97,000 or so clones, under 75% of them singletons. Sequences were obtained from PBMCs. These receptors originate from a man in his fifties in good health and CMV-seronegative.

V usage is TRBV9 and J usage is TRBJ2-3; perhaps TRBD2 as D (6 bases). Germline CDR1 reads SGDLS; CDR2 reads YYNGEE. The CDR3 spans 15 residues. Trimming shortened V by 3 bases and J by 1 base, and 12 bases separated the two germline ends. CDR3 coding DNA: TGTGCCAGCAGCGGAGCGGGTGTGGGCACAGATACGCAGTATTTT. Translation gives CASSGAGVGTDTQYF.

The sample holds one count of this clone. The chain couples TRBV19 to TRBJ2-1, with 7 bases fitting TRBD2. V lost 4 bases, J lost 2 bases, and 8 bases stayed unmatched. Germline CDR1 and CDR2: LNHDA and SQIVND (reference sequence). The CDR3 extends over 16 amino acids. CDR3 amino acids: CASSSGRESPYNEQFF. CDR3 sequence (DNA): TGTGCCAGTAGTAGCGGGCGGGAGTCCCCCTACAATGAGCAGTTCTTC.

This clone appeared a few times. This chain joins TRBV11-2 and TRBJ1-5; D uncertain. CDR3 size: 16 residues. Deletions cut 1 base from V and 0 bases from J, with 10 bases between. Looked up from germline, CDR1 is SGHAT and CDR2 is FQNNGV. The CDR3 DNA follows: TGTGCCAGCAGCTTAGGTACCGGTTATAGCAATCAGCCCCAGCATTTT. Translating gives CASSLGTGYSNQPQHF.

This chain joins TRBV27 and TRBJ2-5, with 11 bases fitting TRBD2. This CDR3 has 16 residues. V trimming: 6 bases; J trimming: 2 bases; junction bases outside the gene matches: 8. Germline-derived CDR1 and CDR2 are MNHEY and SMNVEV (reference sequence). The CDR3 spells CASRRTGLAEQETQYF. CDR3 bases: TGTGCCAGCAGACGTACGGGACTAGCGGAACAAGAGACCCAGTACTTC.

CDR3 region: CASSTQEGWSQYF. The DNA for the CDR3 is TGTGCCAGCTCAACCCAGGAGGGGTGGTCGCAGTACTTC. The V gene is TRBV18, the J gene TRBJ2-7; tentative D call: TRBD2 (6 bases). Trimming pared 5 bases from V and 9 bases from J, leaving 17 bases between. The CDR3 sequence is 13 residues long. Germline assignment: CDR1 KGHSH and CDR2 LQKENI. Looking up the rest from reference TRBV18 and TRBJ2-7 gives the full variable domain: NAGVMQNPRHLVRRRGQEARLRCSPMKGHSHVYWYRQLPEEGLKFMVYLQKENIIDESGMPKERFSAEFPKEGPSILRIQQVVRGDSAAYFCASSTQEGWSQYFGPGTRLTVT.

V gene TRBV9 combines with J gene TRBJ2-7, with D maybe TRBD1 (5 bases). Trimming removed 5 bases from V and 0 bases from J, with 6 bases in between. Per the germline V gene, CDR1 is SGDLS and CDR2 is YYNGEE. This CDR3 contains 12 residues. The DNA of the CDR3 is TGTGCCAGCAGTGACAGCTCCTACGAGCAGTACTTC. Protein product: CASSDSSYEQYF.

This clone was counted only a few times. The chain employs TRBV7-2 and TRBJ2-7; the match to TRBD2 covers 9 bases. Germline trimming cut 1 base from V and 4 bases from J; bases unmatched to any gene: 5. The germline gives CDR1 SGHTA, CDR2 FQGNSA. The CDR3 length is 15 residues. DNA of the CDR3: TGTGCCAGCAGCTTAGAGGGACTAGCTATATACGAGCAGTACTTC. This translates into CASSLEGLAIYEQYF.

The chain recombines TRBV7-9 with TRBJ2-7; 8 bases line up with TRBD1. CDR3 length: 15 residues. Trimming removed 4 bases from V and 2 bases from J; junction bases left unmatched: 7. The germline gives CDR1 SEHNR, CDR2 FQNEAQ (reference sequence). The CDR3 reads CASSSTGTGTYEQYF. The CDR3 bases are TGTGCCAGCAGCTCGACCGGGACAGGTACCTACGAGCAGTACTTC.

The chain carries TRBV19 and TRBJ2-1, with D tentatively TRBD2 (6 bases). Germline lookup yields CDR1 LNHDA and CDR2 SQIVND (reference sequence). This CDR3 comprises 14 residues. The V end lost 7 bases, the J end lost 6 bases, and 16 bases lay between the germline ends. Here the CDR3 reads CASIDGSLGNEQFF. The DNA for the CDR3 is TGTGCCAGTATAGACGGGAGCCTCGGCAATGAGCAGTTCTTC.

The CDR3 bases are TGTGCCATCAAGACTAGCGGGGGCTTGAATGTCAACGAGCAGTACTTC. It codes for CAIKTSGGLNVNEQYF. The chain links TRBV10-3 to TRBJ2-7, with 12 bases fitting TRBD2. The CDR3 length is 16 residues. After removal of 7 bases from V and 5 bases from J, the junction contained 12 bases not matched to a gene. Germline V lookup: CDR1 ENHRY, CDR2 SYGVKD.

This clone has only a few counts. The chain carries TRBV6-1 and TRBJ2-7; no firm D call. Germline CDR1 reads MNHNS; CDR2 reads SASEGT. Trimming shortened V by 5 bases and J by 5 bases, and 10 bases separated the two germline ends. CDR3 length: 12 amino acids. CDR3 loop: CASSSIQNEQYF. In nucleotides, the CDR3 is TGTGCCAGCAGTTCAATCCAGAACGAGCAGTACTTC.

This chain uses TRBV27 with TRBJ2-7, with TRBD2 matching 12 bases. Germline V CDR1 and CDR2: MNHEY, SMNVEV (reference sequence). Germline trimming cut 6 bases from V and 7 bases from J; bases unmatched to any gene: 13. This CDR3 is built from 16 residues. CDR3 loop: CASRVRLAGGPEEQYF. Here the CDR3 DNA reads TGTGCCAGCAGGGTTCGGCTAGCGGGAGGGCCTGAAGAGCAGTACTTC.

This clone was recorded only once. The CDR3 region is CASGSGTGPYEQYF. DNA of the CDR3: TGTGCCAGCGGCTCCGGGACAGGGCCCTACGAGCAGTACTTC. The chain uses TRBV28 and TRBJ2-7, with 9 bases aligning to TRBD1. V lost 8 bases, J lost 2 bases, and 7 bases stayed unmatched. The CDR3 has 14 residues. CDR1 and CDR2 (germline): MDHEN, SYDVKM.

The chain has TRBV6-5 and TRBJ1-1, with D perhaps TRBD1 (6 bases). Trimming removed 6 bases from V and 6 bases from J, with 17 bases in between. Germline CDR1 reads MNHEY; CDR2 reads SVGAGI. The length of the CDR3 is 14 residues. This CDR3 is CASRRQQGRPEAFF. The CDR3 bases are TGTGCCAGCAGACGGCAACAGGGTCGCCCTGAAGCTTTCTTT.

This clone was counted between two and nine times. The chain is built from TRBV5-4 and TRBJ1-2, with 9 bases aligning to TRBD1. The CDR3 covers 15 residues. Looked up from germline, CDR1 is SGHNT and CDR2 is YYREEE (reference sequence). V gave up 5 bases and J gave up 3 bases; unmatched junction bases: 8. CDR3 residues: CASRQGAGVDYGYTF. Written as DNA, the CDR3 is TGTGCCAGCAGACAGGGGGCTGGGGTAGACTATGGCTACACCTTC.

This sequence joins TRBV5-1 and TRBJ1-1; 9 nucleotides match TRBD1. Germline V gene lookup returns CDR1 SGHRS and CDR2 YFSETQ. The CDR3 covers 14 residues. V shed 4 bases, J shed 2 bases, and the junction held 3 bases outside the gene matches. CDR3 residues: CASSPQGANTEAFF. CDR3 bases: TGCGCCAGCAGCCCACAGGGGGCAAACACTGAAGCTTTCTTT.

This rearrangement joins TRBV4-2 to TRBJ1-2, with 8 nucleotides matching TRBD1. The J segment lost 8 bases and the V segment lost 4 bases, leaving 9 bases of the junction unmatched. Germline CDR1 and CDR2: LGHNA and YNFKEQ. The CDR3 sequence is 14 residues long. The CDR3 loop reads CASSPVQGAGGYTF. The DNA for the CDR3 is TGTGCCAGCAGCCCCGTCCAGGGGGCTGGGGGCTACACCTTC.

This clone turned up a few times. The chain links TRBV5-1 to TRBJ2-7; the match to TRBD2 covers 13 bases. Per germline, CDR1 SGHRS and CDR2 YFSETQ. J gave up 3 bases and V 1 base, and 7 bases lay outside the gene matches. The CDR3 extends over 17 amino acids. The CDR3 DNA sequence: TGCGCCAGCAGCTTGCCCCTCTGGACTAGCGGGAGCTACGAGCAGTACTTC. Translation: CASSLPLWTSGSYEQYF.

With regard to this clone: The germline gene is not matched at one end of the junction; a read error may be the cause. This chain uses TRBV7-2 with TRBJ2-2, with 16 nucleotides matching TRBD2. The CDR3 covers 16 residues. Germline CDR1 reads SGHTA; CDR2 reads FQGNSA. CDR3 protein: CSGTSGRGPSAGELFF. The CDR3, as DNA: TGCTCTGGGACTAGCGGGAGGGGCCCATCGGCCGGGGAGCTGTTTTTT. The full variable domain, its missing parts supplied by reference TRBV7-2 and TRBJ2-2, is GAGVSQSPSNKVTEKGKDVELRCDPISGHTALYWYRQSLGQGLEFLIYFQGNSAPDKSGLPSDRFSAERTGGSVSTLTIQRTQQEDSAVYLCSGTSGRGPSAGELFFGEGSRLTVL.